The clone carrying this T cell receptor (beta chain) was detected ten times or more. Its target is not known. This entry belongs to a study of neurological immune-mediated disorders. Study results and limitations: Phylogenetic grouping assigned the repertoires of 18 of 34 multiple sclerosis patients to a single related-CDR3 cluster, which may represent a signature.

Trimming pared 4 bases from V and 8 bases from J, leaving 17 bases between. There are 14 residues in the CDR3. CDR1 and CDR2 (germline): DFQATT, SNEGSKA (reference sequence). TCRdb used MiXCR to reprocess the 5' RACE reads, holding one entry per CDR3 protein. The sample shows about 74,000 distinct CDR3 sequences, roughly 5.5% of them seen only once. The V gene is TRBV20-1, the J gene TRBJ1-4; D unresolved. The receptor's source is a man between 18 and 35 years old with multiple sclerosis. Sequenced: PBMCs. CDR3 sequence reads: CSATHGLSWEKLFF. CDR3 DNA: TGCAGTGCTACACACGGGCTTAGTTGGGAAAAACTGTTTTTT.